These 27 T cell receptor beta chains share one sample of origin, sequenced in a study of technical replicates of blood from a few donors. This table comes from immunoSEQ multiplex PCR, and its TCRdb copy is limited to in-frame clones, with some not included. The sample includes nearly 70,000 clones, approximately 90% of them seen just once. The sample taken for sequencing was PBMCs. The receptors were sampled from a human donor in good health. Some clones in this sample may be carry-over from other donors' samples.

The genes are TRBV18 and TRBJ1-2; D is possibly TRBD1 (6 bases). V was pared by 3 bases and J by 7 bases, with 12 bases between. The germline gives CDR1 KGHSH, CDR2 LQKENI. This CDR3 is 13 amino acids long. The CDR3: CASSPIQGGGYTF. Written as DNA, the CDR3 is TGTGCCAGCTCACCGATACAGGGTGGTGGCTACACCTTC. The full variable domain, with the rest looked up from reference TRBV18 and TRBJ1-2, is NAGVMQNPRHLVRRRGQEARLRCSPMKGHSHVYWYRQLPEEGLKFMVYLQKENIIDESGMPKERFSAEFPKEGPSILRIQQVVRGDSAAYFCASSPIQGGGYTFGSGTRLTVV.

This chain links TRBV6-5 with TRBJ2-7, with a possible D match to TRBD2 (5 bases). Germline assignment: CDR1 MNHEY and CDR2 SVGAGI. The CDR3 loop spans 16 amino acids. Trimming shortened V by 0 bases and J by 1 base, and 13 bases separated the two germline ends. The CDR3 DNA reads TGTGCCAGCAGTTACTCTGACACGTCGGGGTCCTACGAGCAGTACTTC. It encodes CASSYSDTSGSYEQYF.

This chain links TRBV12-5 with TRBJ2-5; D remains ambiguous. CDR3 length equals 11 residues. The V end was cut by 7 bases, the J end by 2 bases, with 5 bases between. Germline V gene data show CDR1 as LGHNT and CDR2 as FRNRAP. DNA for the CDR3: TGTGCTAGTGTCCAGCAAGAGACCCAGTACTTC. Its translation: CASVQQETQYF.

This clone was seen at least ten times. The chain employs TRBV5-5 and TRBJ1-6, with a tentative D call TRBD1 (5 bases). Germline assignment: CDR1 SGHKS and CDR2 YYEKEE (reference sequence). Trimming removed 6 bases from V and 9 bases from J, with 10 bases in between. The CDR3 covers 12 residues. The CDR3 DNA reads TGTGCCAGCACTTGGGGGGTTTCACCCCTCCACTTT. Encoded protein: CASTWGVSPLHF. Combining the CDR3 with reference TRBV5-5 and TRBJ1-6 gives the whole variable domain DAGVTQSPTHLIKTRGQQVTLRCSPISGHKSVSWYQQVLGQGPQFIFQYYEKEERGRGNFPDRFSARQFPNYSSELNVNALLLGDSALYLCASTWGVSPLHFGNGTRLTVT.

The chain employs TRBV7-2 and TRBJ1-2; tentative D call: TRBD1 (6 bases). The CDR3 loop spans 13 amino acids. Germline V lookup: CDR1 SGHTA, CDR2 FQGNSA. The V end lost 6 bases, the J end lost 3 bases, and 11 bases lay between the germline ends. CDR3 loop: CASRRSGDYGYTF. In nucleotides, the CDR3 is TGTGCCAGCAGGAGGTCAGGGGACTATGGCTACACCTTC. The full variable domain, with the rest looked up from reference TRBV7-2 and TRBJ1-2, is GAGVSQSPSNKVTEKGKDVELRCDPISGHTALYWYRQSLGQGLEFLIYFQGNSAPDKSGLPSDRFSAERTGGSVSTLTIQRTQQEDSAVYLCASRRSGDYGYTFGSGTRLTVV.

This rearrangement joins TRBV10-1 to TRBJ1-1; the match to TRBD1 covers 8 bases. This CDR3 is built from 14 residues. Germline lookup yields CDR1 WNHNN and CDR2 SYGVQD (reference sequence). J was trimmed by 3 bases and V by 8 bases; bases with no gene match: 8. Here the CDR3 reads CASPNRGKDTEAFF. The CDR3 region has the DNA TGCGCCAGCCCCAACAGGGGGAAGGACACTGAAGCTTTCTTT.

The chain combines TRBV20-1 with TRBJ1-1; no definite D call. This CDR3 comprises 11 residues. Per the germline V gene, CDR1 is DFQATT and CDR2 is SNEGSKA (reference sequence). With 8 bases removed from V and 0 bases from J, the gap between germline ends came to 7 bases. CDR3 residues: CSTYLNTEAFF. The CDR3 DNA is TGCAGTACATATTTGAACACTGAAGCTTTCTTT.

The chain uses TRBV7-2 and TRBJ2-1; 7 bases line up with TRBD2. With 5 bases clipped from V and 4 bases from J, the junction kept 17 bases outside the gene matches. In germline, CDR1 is SGHTA, CDR2 FQGNSA. This CDR3 is built from 18 residues. DNA of the CDR3: TGTGCCAGCAGCCCCACCGGATTGGGAGGGCTTCCTTACAATGAGCAGTTCTTC. Protein product: CASSPTGLGGLPYNEQFF.

This clone was detected only once. The J gene is TRBJ1-2, the V gene TRBV7-9; D possibly corresponds to TRBD1 (6 bases). V lost 5 bases to trimming and J lost 0 bases, with 16 bases between them. The CDR3 is 16 residues long. Looked up from germline, CDR1 is SEHNR and CDR2 is FQNEAQ (reference sequence). Here the CDR3 DNA reads TGTGCCAGCAGCCGTAACCAGGGGCGATCTAACTATGGCTACACCTTC. Translation: CASSRNQGRSNYGYTF.

In its sample, this clone was seen once. This rearrangement joins TRBV12-5 to TRBJ1-4; 8 bases fit TRBD1. Germline CDR1 and CDR2: LGHNT and FRNRAP. CDR3 length: 14 residues. Unmatched junction bases numbered 8, after V lost 6 bases and J lost 8 bases. CDR3 residues: CASGRTGRGEKLFF. For the CDR3, the DNA is TGTGCTAGTGGCCGGACAGGGCGAGGGGAAAAACTGTTTTTT.

V is TRBV6-6 and J is TRBJ1-2, with 12 bases fitting TRBD1. Germline-derived CDR1 and CDR2 are MNHNY and SVGAGI (reference sequence). The CDR3 extends over 15 amino acids. V lost 0 bases to trimming and J lost 8 bases; unmatched junction nucleotides: 4. CDR3 residues: CASSYSGQGAWGYTF. In DNA, the CDR3 is TGTGCCAGCAGTTACTCGGGACAGGGGGCTTGGGGCTACACCTTC.

The chain couples TRBV7-9 to TRBJ1-6; tentative D call: TRBD1 (6 bases). The CDR3 loop spans 15 amino acids. Per germline, CDR1 SEHNR and CDR2 FQNEAQ (reference sequence). V gave up 2 bases and J gave up 9 bases, with 14 bases separating them. This CDR3 is CASSLLPGVGSPLHF. The CDR3 DNA follows: TGTGCCAGCAGCTTATTGCCAGGGGTAGGTTCACCCCTCCACTTT. Complete variable domain (other parts from reference TRBV7-9 and TRBJ1-6): DTGVSQNPRHKITKRGQNVTFRCDPISEHNRLYWYRQTLGQGPEFLTYFQNEAQLEKSRLLSDRFSAERPKGSFSTLEIQRTEQGDSAMYLCASSLLPGVGSPLHFGNGTRLTVT.

CDR3 bases: TGCAGTGCAGGGACAGGCGGTGGCTACACCTTC. Translating it yields CSAGTGGGYTF. The chain couples TRBV20-1 to TRBJ1-2; 8 nucleotides match TRBD1. CDR1 and CDR2 from the germline V gene are DFQATT and SNEGSKA (reference sequence). V dropped 6 bases and J dropped 7; count of bases not matched to a gene: 4. The CDR3 runs 11 residues.

The chain combines TRBV10-3 with TRBJ2-7; D perhaps matches TRBD1 (5 bases). V lost 0 bases to trimming and J lost 5 bases, with 20 bases between them. The CDR3 extends over 17 amino acids. Germline V gene sequence: CDR1 ENHRY, CDR2 SYGVKD. The CDR3 DNA is TGTGCCATCAGTGAGTCACATTTAGACAGACCAGGGCACGAGCAGTACTTC. It encodes CAISESHLDRPGHEQYF.

The rearrangement uses TRBV6-5 and TRBJ1-2, with TRBD1 matching over 11 bases. J lost 4 bases, V lost 5 bases, and 3 bases had no gene match. The CDR3 is 14 residues long. In germline, CDR1 is MNHEY, CDR2 SVGAGI. The CDR3 DNA reads TGTGCCAGCAGTCGGACAGGGGGCGGCTATGGCTACACCTTC. The encoded protein is CASSRTGGGYGYTF.

The genes are TRBV5-1 and TRBJ1-6; no reliable D call. The CDR3 is 13 residues long. Germline loops: CDR1 SGHRS, CDR2 YFSETQ. Between the trimmed V and J ends, which lost 3 bases and 9 bases, there was a span of 10 bases. The CDR3 loop reads CASSSQFGSPLHF. CDR3 in DNA: TGCGCCAGCAGCTCCCAATTCGGTTCACCCCTCCACTTT.

This chain uses TRBV7-9 with TRBJ2-1, with D hard to call. Germline CDR1 SEHNR, CDR2 FQNEAQ (reference sequence). V was trimmed by 6 bases and J by 10 bases, leaving 10 bases between them. This CDR3 is built from 11 residues. CDR3 region: CASSPMQEQFF. The CDR3 bases are TGTGCCAGCAGTCCAATGCAGGAGCAGTTCTTC.

This clone was detected only once. This chain joins TRBV6-4 and TRBJ2-1; D remains unclear. This CDR3 contains 11 residues. V was cut by 5 bases and J by 5 bases, with 4 bases left in between. CDR1 is MRHNA and CDR2 is SNTAGT in the germline V gene. The CDR3, as DNA: TGTGCCAGCAGTTACAACAATGAGCAGTTCTTC. Encoded protein: CASSYNNEQFF.

The chain joins TRBV18 to TRBJ1-2; no clear D. This CDR3 is 16 amino acids long. Deletions cut 3 bases from V and 3 bases from J, with 17 bases between. Germline CDR1 KGHSH, CDR2 LQKENI. The CDR3 protein is CASSPALGGLDYGYTF. As DNA, the CDR3 is TGTGCCAGCTCACCGGCGTTAGGCGGACTCGACTATGGCTACACCTTC.

In DNA form, the CDR3 reads TGCGCCAGCAGGACGGGACAGGCTAATTCACCCCTCCACTTT. Translating gives CASRTGQANSPLHF. This chain connects TRBV10-2 to TRBJ1-6; TRBD1 matches at 8 bases. Germline V gene sequence: CDR1 WSHSY, CDR2 SAAADI. This CDR3 region has 14 residues. Trimming at V came to 6 bases and at J to 6 bases, leaving 4 bases not matched to a gene.

This chain uses TRBV6-5 with TRBJ2-4, with D perhaps matching TRBD1 (6 bases). Germline V CDR1 and CDR2: MNHEY, SVGAGI. This CDR3 has 16 residues. V was clipped by 4 bases and J by 1 base, with 14 bases between them. The CDR3 DNA reads as TGTGCCAGCAGTTCCGGGACACCCGAGGCCAAAAACATTCAGTACTTC. It specifies CASSSGTPEAKNIQYF.

V usage is TRBV27 and J usage is TRBJ1-5; D unresolved. Germline CDR1 MNHEY, CDR2 SMNVEV (reference sequence). CDR3 size: 15 residues. The V and J ends lost 5 bases and 0 bases respectively, with 11 bases between them. CDR3 coding DNA: TGTGCCAGCAGTGCATCCAGGAATAGCAATCAGCCCCAGCATTTT. Its translation is CASSASRNSNQPQHF.

The chain recombines TRBV2 with TRBJ1-1; tentative D call: TRBD1 (6 bases). Germline V lookup: CDR1 SNHLY, CDR2 FYNNEI. This CDR3 comprises 15 residues. Trimming took 5 bases from V and 7 from J, leaving 20 bases between them. DNA of the CDR3: TGTGCCAGCAGTCAAACCCCAGGGGCCACGTATGAAGCTTTCTTT. It is translated as CASSQTPGATYEAFF.

J is TRBJ2-1 and V is TRBV10-1; 12 nucleotides match TRBD2. The V segment lost 8 bases and the J segment 0 bases; nucleotides outside the gene matches: 17. The CDR3 covers 20 residues. The germline V gene encodes CDR1 WNHNN and CDR2 SYGVQD (reference sequence). The CDR3 reads CASLLPARLAGVNSYNEQFF. CDR3 bases: TGCGCCAGCTTGTTGCCGGCGAGACTAGCGGGAGTGAACTCCTACAATGAGCAGTTCTTC.

The rearrangement uses TRBV5-6 and TRBJ1-1; no clear D gene. This CDR3 is 13 amino acids long. Germline V gene lookup returns CDR1 SGHDT and CDR2 YYEEEE. V was pared by 0 bases and J by 5 bases, with 8 bases between. In DNA form, the CDR3 reads TGTGCCAGCAGCTTGGACTTGGTGACTGAAGCTTTCTTT. Translated, it gives CASSLDLVTEAFF.

V gene TRBV18 combines with J gene TRBJ2-7; 7 bases fit TRBD2. The length of the CDR3 is 15 residues. V was pared by 2 bases and J by 4 bases, with 8 bases of the junction left unmatched. CDR1 is KGHSH, CDR2 LQKENI, per germline. The CDR3 nucleotides are TGTGCCAGCTCACCAAAGGCGGGAGATTGGTACGAGCAGTACTTC. This gives the protein CASSPKAGDWYEQYF.

The J gene is TRBJ2-3, the V gene TRBV6-1, with 8 bases lining up with TRBD2. Germline CDR1 and CDR2: MNHNS and SASEGT. The CDR3 consists of 15 residues. The J segment lost 5 bases and the V segment lost 2 bases, leaving 6 bases of the junction unmatched. For the CDR3, the DNA is TGTGCCAGCAGTGAAAACGGGAGGGCCAAAGATACGCAGTATTTT. This encodes CASSENGRAKDTQYF.